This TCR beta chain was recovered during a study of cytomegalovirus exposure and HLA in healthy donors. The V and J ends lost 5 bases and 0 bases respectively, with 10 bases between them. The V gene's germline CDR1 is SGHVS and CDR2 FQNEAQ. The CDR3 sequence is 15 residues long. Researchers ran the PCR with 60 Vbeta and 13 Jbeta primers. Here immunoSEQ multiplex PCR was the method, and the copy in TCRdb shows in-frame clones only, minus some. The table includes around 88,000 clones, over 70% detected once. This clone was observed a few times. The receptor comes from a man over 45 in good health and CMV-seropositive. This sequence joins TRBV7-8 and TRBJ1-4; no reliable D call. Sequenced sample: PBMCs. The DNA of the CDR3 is TGTGCCAGCAGCCTCCGGGGTCCAACTAATGAAAAACTGTTTTTT. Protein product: CASSLRGPTNEKLFF.